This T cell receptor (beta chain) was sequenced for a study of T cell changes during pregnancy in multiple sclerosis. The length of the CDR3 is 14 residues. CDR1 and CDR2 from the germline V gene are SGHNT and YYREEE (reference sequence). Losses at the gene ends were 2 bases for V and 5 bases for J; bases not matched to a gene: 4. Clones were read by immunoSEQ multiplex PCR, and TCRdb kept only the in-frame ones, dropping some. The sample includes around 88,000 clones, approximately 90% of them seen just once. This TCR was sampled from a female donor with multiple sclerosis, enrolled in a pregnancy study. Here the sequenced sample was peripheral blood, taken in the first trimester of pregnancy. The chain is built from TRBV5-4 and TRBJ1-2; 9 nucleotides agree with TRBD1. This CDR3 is CASSLPGQGYGYTF. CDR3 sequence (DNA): TGTGCCAGCAGCTTACCGGGACAGGGATATGGCTACACCTTC.